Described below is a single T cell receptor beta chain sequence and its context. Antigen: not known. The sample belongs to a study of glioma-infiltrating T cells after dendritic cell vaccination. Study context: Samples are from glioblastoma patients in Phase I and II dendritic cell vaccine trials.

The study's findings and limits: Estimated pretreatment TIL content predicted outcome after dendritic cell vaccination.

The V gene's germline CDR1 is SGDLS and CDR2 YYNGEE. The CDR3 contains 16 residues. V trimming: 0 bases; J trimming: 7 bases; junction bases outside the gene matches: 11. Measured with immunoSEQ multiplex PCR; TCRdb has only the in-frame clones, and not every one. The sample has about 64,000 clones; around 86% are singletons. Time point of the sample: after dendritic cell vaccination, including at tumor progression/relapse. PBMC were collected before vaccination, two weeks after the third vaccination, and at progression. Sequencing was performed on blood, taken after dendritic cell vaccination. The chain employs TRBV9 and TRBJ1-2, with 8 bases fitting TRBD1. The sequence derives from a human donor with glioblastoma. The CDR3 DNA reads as TGTGCCAGCAGCGTAGATTCAGGGGGCGGTGGGTTTGGCTACACCTTC. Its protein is CASSVDSGGGGFGYTF.